This T cell receptor beta chain is drawn from a study of shared clonotypes between healthy human individuals. Here immunoSEQ multiplex PCR was the method, and the copy in TCRdb shows in-frame clones only, minus some. Here the sample spans 640,000 or so clones, around 72% being singletons. Deletions cut 6 bases from V and 5 bases from J, with 10 bases between. Germline V gene data show CDR1 as MNHNS and CDR2 as SASEGT. This CDR3 is built from 12 residues. This chain joins TRBV6-1 and TRBJ2-5; D gene ambiguous. Sample: memory CD4+ T cells sorted from blood. Subset noted: CD45RA-negative fraction. This TCR was sampled from a woman in her twenties or thirties in good health. The DNA of the CDR3 is TGTGCCAGCAGCCCCTTGGGGGAGACCCAGTACTTC. Translation gives CASSPLGETQYF.